This T cell receptor beta chain was recovered during a study of shared clonotypes between healthy human individuals. As processed by the authors: Filtering differed, since immunoSEQ gave only junction sequences and no quality scores. This table comes from immunoSEQ multiplex PCR, and its TCRdb copy is limited to in-frame clones, with some not included. V and J calls and clone size are given by that table; D and trimming were obtained from the DNA. The sample lists under 2,000,000 clones, about 95% occurring once. This clone was observed a handful of times. Its antigen is still unknown. Notes on the study in general: It was the few donors that limited the genetic and exposure-history diversity represented. Some clonotypes were shared by all four sorted-subset donors, while others were not shared. The non-shared ones had lower generation probabilities than the shared ones.

Naive CD8 cells, CD45RO-negative and positively selected for CCR7, excluded terminally differentiated effector memory CD45RA+ cells. Donors were Caucasian adults residing in Nashville, Tennessee, USA. Germline V CDR1 and CDR2: ENHRY, SYGVKD. The CDR3 is 17 amino acids. V was cut by 4 bases and J by 6 bases, with 21 bases left in between. The rearrangement links TRBV10-3 to TRBJ2-2; D possibly corresponds to TRBD2 (7 bases). The sequence came from a man between 18 and 29 years old in good health. Material for sequencing was naive CD8+ T cells sorted from blood. CDR3 amino acids: CAISGTGGGAESGELFF. DNA of the CDR3: TGTGCCATCAGTGGAACTGGGGGGGGCGCTGAGTCCGGGGAGCTGTTTTTT.